These 17 T cell receptor beta chains originate from one sample sequenced in a study of T-cell reconstitution after alpha-beta-depleted transplantation in children. As it was prepared, the TCRbeta library received unique molecular identifiers. MiXCR, run by TCRdb on the PCR reads, gives a single entry per CDR3 protein. The sample holds 500,000 or so distinct CDR3 sequences; 30% to 35% are singletons and the top ten take approximately 2.3%. This specimen was PBMCs from the stem cell graft donor, taken from the stem cell graft. These receptors all come from a human donor who donated a stem cell graft to a child with aplastic anemia.

This clonotype was seen only a few times. The J gene is TRBJ2-1, the V gene TRBV5-1; 9 bases map to TRBD2. After removal of 0 bases from V and 6 bases from J, the junction contained 1 base not matched to a gene. This CDR3 comprises 14 residues. Germline V CDR1 and CDR2: SGHRS, YFSETQ. This CDR3 reads CASSLERGANEQFF. Here the CDR3 DNA reads TGCGCCAGCAGCTTGGAGCGGGGGGCCAATGAGCAGTTCTTC.

The chain couples TRBV19 to TRBJ2-1; D gene unclear. Germline CDR1 reads LNHDA; CDR2 reads SQIVND (reference sequence). This CDR3 contains 15 residues. Deletions cut 3 bases from V and 9 bases from J, with 18 bases between. CDR3 in DNA: TGTGCCAGTAGTATTCAGTGGTTGTCCGTCGGTGAGCAGTTCTTC. Amino acid sequence: CASSIQWLSVGEQFF.

The V and J genes are TRBV15 and TRBJ2-4; 9 bases fit TRBD2. Germline V gene sequence: CDR1 LNHNV, CDR2 YYDKDF (reference sequence). V dropped 0 bases and J dropped 4; count of bases not matched to a gene: 7. CDR3 length: 17 residues. CDR3 region: CATSREPASGGKNIQYF. In nucleotides, the CDR3 is TGTGCCACCAGCAGAGAACCTGCGAGCGGGGGGAAAAACATTCAGTACTTC. The full variable domain, its missing parts supplied by reference TRBV15 and TRBJ2-4, is DAMVIQNPRYQVTQFGKPVTLSCSQTLNHNVMYWYQQKSSQAPKLLFHYYDKDFNNEADTPDNFQSRRPNTSFCFLDIRSPGLGDTAMYLCATSREPASGGKNIQYFGAGTRLSVL.

V is TRBV24-1 and J is TRBJ2-2; a possible D gene is TRBD2 (7 bases). The V and J ends lost 9 bases and 5 bases respectively, with 24 bases between them. Germline loops: CDR1 KGHDR, CDR2 SFDVKD. This CDR3 is 17 amino acids long. The CDR3 is CATGLSAGHLGTGELFF. CDR3 in DNA: TGTGCCACCGGTTTATCAGCGGGACACCTTGGGACCGGGGAGCTGTTTTTT.

CDR3 in amino acids: CASSAGGAYEQYV. CDR3 DNA sequence: TGTGCCAGCTCGGCAGGGGGTGCCTACGAGCAGTACGTC. This chain joins TRBV25-1 and TRBJ2-7, with TRBD1 matching 7 bases. The CDR3 length is 13 residues. V was clipped by 8 bases and J by 2 bases; unmatched bases: 6. Germline assignment: CDR1 MGHDK and CDR2 SYGVNS.

This clonotype appeared a few times. Germline and junction disagree at one end, which may indicate a read error. V is TRBV20-1 and J is TRBJ2-2, with 10 bases identical to TRBD2. The CDR3 is made up of 15 amino acids. From germline, CDR1 is DFQATT and CDR2 SNEGSKA (reference sequence). The CDR3 sequence is CSARGAGGYPGELFF. For the CDR3, the DNA is TGCAGTGCCAGAGGAGCGGGAGGGTATCCCGGGGAGCTGTTTTTT.

The chain couples TRBV18 to TRBJ1-1; 7 bases are a match to TRBD1. In germline, CDR1 is KGHSH, CDR2 LQKENI. CDR3 size: 15 residues. The junction had 6 bases not matched to a gene; V was cut back by 3 bases and J by 2 bases. The CDR3 nucleotides read TGTGCCAGCTCACCGCCGGGACAGAAAAACACTGAAGCTTTCTTT. Amino acid sequence: CASSPPGQKNTEAFF.

This chain connects TRBV20-1 to TRBJ2-3; 14 bases fit TRBD2. Germline V gene lookup returns CDR1 DFQATT and CDR2 SNEGSKA (reference sequence). This CDR3 contains 16 residues. The trim removed 3 bases at V and 6 bases at J, leaving 8 bases unmatched. DNA of the CDR3: TGCAGTGCTAGGGGGACTAGCGGGAGAAATTTGGATACGCAGTATTTT. Translated, it gives CSARGTSGRNLDTQYF.

This clonotype was seen only a few times. This chain connects TRBV30 to TRBJ2-5, with 7 bases matching TRBD2. V dropped 3 bases and J dropped 7; count of bases not matched to a gene: 14. This CDR3 has 15 residues. Germline V gives CDR1 GTSNPN, CDR2 SVGIG (reference sequence). The CDR3 protein is CAWSTSLAAPGTQYF. The CDR3 DNA is TGTGCCTGGAGCACTTCGCTAGCGGCCCCTGGGACCCAGTACTTC. The entire variable domain, with the rest obtained from reference TRBV30 and TRBJ2-5, is as follows: SQTIHQWPATLVQPVGSPLSLECTVEGTSNPNLYWYRQAAGRGLQLLFYSVGIGQISSEVPQNLSASRPQDRQFILSSKKLLLSDSGFYLCAWSTSLAAPGTQYFGPGTRLLVL.

V usage is TRBV7-2 and J usage is TRBJ2-3, with TRBD2 matching over 7 bases. The length of the CDR3 is 16 residues. The germline gives CDR1 SGHTA, CDR2 FQGNSA. With 1 base clipped from V and 2 bases from J, the junction kept 6 bases outside the gene matches. CDR3 sequence reads: CASSLVTGGSTDTQYF. The DNA of the CDR3 is TGTGCCAGCAGCTTAGTTACGGGAGGATCCACAGATACGCAGTATTTT.

This rearrangement joins TRBV7-2 to TRBJ1-3, with TRBD1 as a possible D gene (6 bases). V shed 5 bases and J shed 2 bases, with 10 bases lying between them. Germline V gene sequence: CDR1 SGHTA, CDR2 FQGNSA. The CDR3 has 14 residues. The CDR3 sequence is CASSPGQTGNTIYF. DNA for the CDR3: TGTGCCAGCAGCCCCGGACAGACTGGAAACACCATATATTTT. The full variable domain, its missing parts supplied by reference TRBV7-2 and TRBJ1-3, is GAGVSQSPSNKVTEKGKDVELRCDPISGHTALYWYRQSLGQGLEFLIYFQGNSAPDKSGLPSDRFSAERTGGSVSTLTIQRTQQEDSAVYLCASSPGQTGNTIYFGEGSWLTVV.

This clonotype occurred a few times. CDR3 DNA sequence: TGCAGTGCTATAATCTGGGCAGGGAGAGGGAACACTGAAGCTTTCTTT. It yields the protein CSAIIWAGRGNTEAFF. The V call is TRBV20-1, the J call TRBJ1-1, with a tentative D call TRBD1 (5 bases). Looked up from germline, CDR1 is DFQATT and CDR2 is SNEGSKA (reference sequence). Trimming stripped 4 bases from V and 1 base from J, with 19 bases between. This CDR3 has 16 residues.

This clonotype was counted only a few times. This chain uses TRBV12-3 or TRBV12-4 with TRBJ2-2, with TRBD2 matching over 12 bases. J lost 1 base, V lost 6 bases, and 3 bases had no gene match. This CDR3 has 16 residues. CDR3 sequence: CASSLAGGGNTGELFF. CDR3 sequence (DNA): TGTGCCAGCAGCCTAGCGGGAGGGGGGAACACCGGGGAGCTGTTTTTT.

This clonotype was picked up a small number of times. The V call is TRBV6-5, the J call TRBJ2-3, with D perhaps given as TRBD1 or TRBD2 (5 bases each). Germline assignment: CDR1 MNHEY and CDR2 SVGAGI. V shed 6 bases and J shed 3 bases, with 7 bases lying between them. CDR3 size: 12 residues. CDR3 protein: CASRRGTDTQYF. The CDR3 DNA reads as TGTGCCAGCAGGAGGGGAACAGATACGCAGTATTTT.

The V gene is TRBV27, the J gene TRBJ1-3; TRBD1 matches 8 bases. With V trimmed by 2 bases and J by 4 bases, 4 bases remained unmatched. The CDR3 contains 15 residues. Germline V gives CDR1 MNHEY, CDR2 SMNVEV (reference sequence). CDR3 sequence reads: CASSLGTGLGNTIYF. CDR3 nucleotides: TGTGCCAGCAGTTTAGGGACAGGACTAGGAAACACCATATATTTT.

This clonotype occurred a few times. CDR3: CASSPYSVGGYGYTF. CDR3 coding DNA: TGTGCCAGCAGCCCGTATTCTGTGGGTGGCTATGGCTACACCTTC. The chain combines TRBV7-2 with TRBJ1-2; D is undetermined. From germline, CDR1 is SGHTA and CDR2 FQGNSA. This CDR3 is built from 15 residues. V shed 5 bases and J shed 4 bases, with 17 bases lying between them.

This chain connects TRBV19 to TRBJ1-1; D perhaps matches TRBD1 (6 bases). Trimming shortened V by 3 bases and J by 3 bases, and 17 bases separated the two germline ends. In germline, CDR1 is LNHDA, CDR2 SQIVND (reference sequence). This CDR3 contains 16 residues. CDR3 DNA: TGTGCCAGTAGTATCCCCCCAACAGGGAAGGACACTGAAGCTTTCTTT. It yields the protein CASSIPPTGKDTEAFF.